This TCR beta chain was identified during a study of blood T cell repertoires in COVID-19. Overall study context: Donors in the United States, Italy and Spain gave samples during acute or convalescent COVID-19. Sources were T cells, B-cell-depleted T cells, or PBMCs; the material itself was cDNA or gDNA.

Germline CDR1 and CDR2: GTSNPN and SVGIG (reference sequence). The V end was cut by 4 bases, the J end by 1 base, with 11 bases between. This CDR3 has 15 amino acids. As processed by the authors: How many nucleated cells were present was estimated from reference gene primer amplification. TCRdb's table, derived via immunoSEQ multiplex PCR, lists solely in-frame clones and lacks some. V, J and clone size are those of that table, while D and trimming were read from the DNA. The top ten hold about 4.8% of the sample, which has 99,000 or so clones, 82% seen once. The origin of this receptor is a man in his 60s with acute or convalescent COVID-19. This rearrangement joins TRBV30 to TRBJ1-6, with no clear D. The specimen was peripheral blood. CDR3: CAWNGLQSYNSPLHF. CDR3 bases: TGTGCCTGGAACGGACTGCAGTCCTATAATTCACCCCTCCACTTT.